The 10 T cell receptor beta chains in this list originate from one sample, sequenced in a study of early T cells in non-severe SARS-CoV-2 infection. TCRdb reanalysed the 5' RACE reads using MiXCR and keeps one entry per CDR3 protein. The data hold more than 70,000 distinct CDR3 sequences, with around 11% observed a single time. The sample consisted of whole blood, taken at baseline. The source of these receptors is an adult who was a healthcare worker with PCR-confirmed SARS-CoV-2 infection or an uninfected control (not recorded which).

This clonotype was seen many times. This chain links TRBV28 with TRBJ2-7, with D possibly being TRBD2 (7 bases). The germline V gene has CDR1 MDHEN and CDR2 SYDVKM. V was clipped by 8 bases and J by 2 bases, with 19 bases between them. The CDR3 spans 15 residues. CDR3 protein: CASAGADPGAYEQYF. The CDR3 bases are TGTGCCAGCGCGGGGGCCGACCCGGGGGCCTACGAGCAGTACTTC.

The chain is built from TRBV6-5 and TRBJ2-2; 9 nucleotides align to TRBD1. V lost 1 base to trimming and J lost 3 bases; unmatched junction nucleotides: 3. The germline V gene has CDR1 MNHEY and CDR2 SVGAGI. This CDR3 is 16 amino acids long. Written as DNA, the CDR3 is TGTGCCAGCAGTTACTTACAGGGGGCCTACACCGGGGAGCTGTTTTTT. Its translation is CASSYLQGAYTGELFF.

This chain connects TRBV6-5 to TRBJ2-2; 9 bases align to TRBD2. V was clipped by 1 base and J by 5 bases; unmatched bases: 8. This CDR3 comprises 17 residues. Germline V CDR1 and CDR2: MNHEY, SVGAGI. The DNA for the CDR3 is TGTGCCAGCAGTTACTTCGTAGCGGGGGCGGGTACCGGGGAGCTGTTTTTT. Amino acids: CASSYFVAGAGTGELFF.

This clonotype showed up just a few times. The V call is TRBV28, the J call TRBJ1-1, with unresolved D. The germline V gene has CDR1 MDHEN and CDR2 SYDVKM. V gave up 4 bases and J gave up 3 bases, with 6 bases separating them. The CDR3 totals 12 residues. The CDR3 sequence is CASSSGDTEAFF. CDR3 in DNA: TGTGCCAGCAGTTCTGGCGACACTGAAGCTTTCTTT.

The chain joins TRBV19 to TRBJ2-7, with 8 bases fitting TRBD2. The CDR3 extends over 14 amino acids. Trimming took 11 bases from V and 1 from J; bases not matched to a gene: 10. CDR1 is LNHDA and CDR2 is SQIVND in the germline V gene (reference sequence). The CDR3 DNA follows: TGTGCCTTGGGGGCAGGGACTAGGTCCTACGAGCAGTACTTC. It is translated as CALGAGTRSYEQYF.

In its sample, this clonotype was seen many times. The chain combines TRBV7-2 with TRBJ2-1; 9 bases align to TRBD1. V lost 5 bases and J lost 14; bases outside the gene matches: 7. This CDR3 has 12 residues. Germline lookup yields CDR1 SGHTA and CDR2 FQGNSA. CDR3 region: CASSLKGQGKFF. In DNA form, the CDR3 reads TGTGCCAGCAGCCTCAAGGGACAGGGTAAGTTCTTC.

J is TRBJ1-1 and V is TRBV4-2; D not resolved. The CDR3 runs 14 residues. V lost 1 base and J lost 4, with 10 bases in between. From germline, CDR1 is LGHNA and CDR2 YNFKEQ. The CDR3 here is CASSQALRVTEAFF. As DNA, the CDR3 is TGTGCCAGCAGCCAAGCGTTAAGGGTCACTGAAGCTTTCTTT.

This clonotype has a handful of counts. This chain links TRBV28 with TRBJ2-3; D perhaps matches TRBD1 (6 bases). Germline V gives CDR1 MDHEN, CDR2 SYDVKM. The CDR3 consists of 15 residues. V was shortened by 6 bases and J by 6 bases, with 19 bases between the two germline ends. The CDR3 region has the DNA TGTGCCAGCAGCCAGACAGGTCCGCTGGGGGATACGCAGTATTTT. This encodes CASSQTGPLGDTQYF.

The chain links TRBV11-2 to TRBJ2-2; D remains unclear. This CDR3 spans 15 amino acids. Germline CDR1 is SGHAT and CDR2 is FQNNGV. The ends were cut back, 1 base at V and 0 bases at J, with 6 bases in the middle. The CDR3 DNA is TGTGCCAGCAGCTTAGGAAGATCGAACACCGGGGAGCTGTTTTTT. This translates into CASSLGRSNTGELFF.

This clonotype showed up many times. The V call is TRBV29-1, the J call TRBJ2-2; 9 bases are a match to TRBD1. Germline V gene sequence: CDR1 SQVTM, CDR2 ANQGSEA. The length of the CDR3 is 17 residues. The V and J ends lost 2 bases and 6 bases, in that order; junction bases with no gene match: 13. CDR3 DNA sequence: TGCAGCGTTGAACGGGATTCACAGGGGGCTCTGGCCGGGGAGCTGTTTTTT. It is translated as CSVERDSQGALAGELFF.